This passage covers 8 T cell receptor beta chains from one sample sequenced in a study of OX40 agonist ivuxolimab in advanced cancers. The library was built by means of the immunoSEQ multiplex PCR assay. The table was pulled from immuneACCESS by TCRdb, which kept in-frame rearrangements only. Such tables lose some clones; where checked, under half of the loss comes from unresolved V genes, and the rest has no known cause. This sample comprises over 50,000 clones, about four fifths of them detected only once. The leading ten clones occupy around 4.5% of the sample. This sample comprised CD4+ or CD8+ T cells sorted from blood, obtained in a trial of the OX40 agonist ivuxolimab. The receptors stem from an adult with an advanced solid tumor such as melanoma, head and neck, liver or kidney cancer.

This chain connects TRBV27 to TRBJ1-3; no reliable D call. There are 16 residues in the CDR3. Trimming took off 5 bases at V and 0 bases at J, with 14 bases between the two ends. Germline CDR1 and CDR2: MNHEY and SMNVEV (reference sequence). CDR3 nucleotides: TGTGCCAGCAGTCCAGGACGGGAAATCTCTGGAAACACCATATATTTT. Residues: CASSPGREISGNTIYF.

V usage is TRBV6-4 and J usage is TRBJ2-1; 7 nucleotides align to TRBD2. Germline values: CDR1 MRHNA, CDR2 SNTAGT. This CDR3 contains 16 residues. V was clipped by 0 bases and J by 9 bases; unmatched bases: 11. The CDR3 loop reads CASSDSGGSTRAEQFF. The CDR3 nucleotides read TGTGCCAGCAGTGACTCTGGCGGGAGTACGAGGGCTGAGCAGTTCTTC.

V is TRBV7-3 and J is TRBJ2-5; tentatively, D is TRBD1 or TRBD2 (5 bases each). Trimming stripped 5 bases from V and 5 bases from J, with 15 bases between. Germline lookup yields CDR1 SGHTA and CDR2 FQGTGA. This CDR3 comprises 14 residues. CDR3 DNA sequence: TGTGCCAGCAGCCCTGGCGGTCGGGACGAGACCCAGTACTTC. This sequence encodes CASSPGGRDETQYF. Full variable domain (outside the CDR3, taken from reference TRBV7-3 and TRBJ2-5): GAGVSQTPSNKVTEKGKYVELRCDPISGHTALYWYRQSLGQGPEFLIYFQGTGAADDSGLPNDRFFAVRPEGSVSTLKIQRTERGDSAVYLCASSPGGRDETQYFGPGTRLLVL.

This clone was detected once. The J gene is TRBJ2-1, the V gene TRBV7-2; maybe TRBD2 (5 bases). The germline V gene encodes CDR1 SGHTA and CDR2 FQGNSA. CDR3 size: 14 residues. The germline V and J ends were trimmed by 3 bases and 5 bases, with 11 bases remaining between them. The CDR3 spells CASSFSGMNNEQFF. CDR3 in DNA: TGTGCCAGCAGCTTCTCCGGGATGAACAATGAGCAGTTCTTC.

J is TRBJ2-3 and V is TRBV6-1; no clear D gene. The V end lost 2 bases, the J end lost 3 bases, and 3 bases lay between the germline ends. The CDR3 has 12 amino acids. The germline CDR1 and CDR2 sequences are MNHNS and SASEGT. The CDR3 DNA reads TGTGCCAGCAGTGAACAGACAGATACGCAGTATTTT. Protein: CASSEQTDTQYF.

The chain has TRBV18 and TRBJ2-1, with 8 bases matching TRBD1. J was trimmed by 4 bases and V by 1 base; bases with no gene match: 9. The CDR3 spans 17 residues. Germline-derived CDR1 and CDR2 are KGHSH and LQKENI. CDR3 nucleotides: TGTGCCAGCTCACCACTACAGGGGGAAAAGGGGTACAATGAGCAGTTCTTC. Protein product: CASSPLQGEKGYNEQFF.

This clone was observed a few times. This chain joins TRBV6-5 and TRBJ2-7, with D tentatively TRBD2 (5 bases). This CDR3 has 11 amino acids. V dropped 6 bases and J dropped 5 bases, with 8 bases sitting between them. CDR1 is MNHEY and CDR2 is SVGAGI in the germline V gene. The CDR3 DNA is TGTGCCAGCAGCCCCGGGGACGAGCAGTACTTC. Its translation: CASSPGDEQYF.

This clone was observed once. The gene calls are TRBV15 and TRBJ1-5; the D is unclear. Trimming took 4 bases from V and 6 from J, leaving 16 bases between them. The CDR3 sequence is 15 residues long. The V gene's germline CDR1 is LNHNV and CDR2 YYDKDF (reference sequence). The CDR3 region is CATSKTGGFSQPQHF. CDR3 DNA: TGTGCCACCAGCAAAACTGGCGGTTTTTCTCAGCCCCAGCATTTT.